The 10 T cell receptor beta chains presented below share a single source sample, sequenced in a study of T cell repertoires in cytomegalovirus infection. TCRdb reprocessed the reads with MiXCR, giving one entry per CDR3 protein. The table records roughly 140,000 distinct CDR3 sequences, 23% of them present only once. The sequenced sample consisted of PBMCs. The receptors here all came from a human donor in good health (CMV status not recorded). Some clones in this sample may be carry-over from other donors' samples.

This clonotype turned up a few times. V and J are TRBV11-2 and TRBJ2-1; 10 nucleotides match TRBD2. The CDR3 consists of 15 residues. The ends lost 5 bases at V and 4 bases at J; junction bases unmatched: 5. Germline CDR1 is SGHAT and CDR2 is FQNNGV. This chain's CDR3 is CASSGGLAEYNEQFF. CDR3 sequence (DNA): TGTGCCAGCAGCGGAGGACTAGCGGAATACAATGAGCAGTTCTTC.

This clonotype was seen repeatedly, ten times or more. This chain uses TRBV12-3 or TRBV12-4 with TRBJ2-1; either TRBD1 or TRBD2 may fit D (6 bases each). V was pared by 6 bases and J by 6 bases, with 30 bases between. The CDR3 contains 19 residues. CDR3 amino acids: CASSRTSGVWEHGGNEQFF. Here the CDR3 DNA reads TGTGCCAGCAGCCGAACCTCAGGGGTTTGGGAACACGGGGGCAATGAGCAGTTCTTC.

The rearrangement uses TRBV6-7 and TRBJ2-3; D possibly uses TRBD1 or TRBD2 (5 bases each). TRBV6-7 is an open reading frame whose function is uncertain. Trimming removed 4 bases at V and 13 bases at J, with 15 bases between. The CDR3 sequence is 12 residues long. The CDR3 protein is CASSFTGTNKYF. CDR3 sequence (DNA): TGTGCCAGCAGTTTCACCGGGACCAACAAGTATTTT.

This sequence joins TRBV7-6 and TRBJ2-1, with 7 positions matching TRBD1. The trim removed 1 base at V and 3 bases at J, leaving 6 bases unmatched. The germline V gene has CDR1 SGHVS and CDR2 FNYEAQ. The CDR3 runs to 16 residues. The CDR3 coding sequence is TGTGCCAGCAGCTTAGGGGGGCCAGGGGGCTACAATGAGCAGTTCTTC. This sequence encodes CASSLGGPGGYNEQFF.

This clonotype was recorded at least ten times. The chain uses TRBV23-1 and TRBJ1-5; possibly TRBD1 for D (5 bases). TRBV23-1 is classed as an ORF, of uncertain function. Trimming cost V 0 bases and J 3 bases, with 9 bases left between them. The CDR3 spans 15 residues. This CDR3 is CASSQSGQSNQPQHF. DNA for the CDR3: TGCGCCAGCAGTCAATCGGGGCAGTCCAATCAGCCCCAGCATTTT.

This sequence joins TRBV20-1 and TRBJ1-2, with 7 bases fitting TRBD1. The CDR3 loop spans 13 amino acids. V was pared by 5 bases and J by 0 bases, with 3 bases of the junction left unmatched. Germline CDR1 DFQATT, CDR2 SNEGSKA (reference sequence). The CDR3 coding sequence is TGCAGTGCTCTGGACAGGACTAACTATGGCTACACCTTC. This codes for CSALDRTNYGYTF.

The chain employs TRBV20-1 and TRBJ1-1; D possibly corresponds to TRBD1 (6 bases). The V end was cut by 0 bases, the J end by 1 base, with 9 bases between. CDR1 DFQATT and CDR2 SNEGSKA come from the germline V gene (reference sequence). The CDR3 consists of 14 residues. CDR3 protein: CSARDWTENTEAFF. The CDR3 nucleotides are TGCAGTGCTAGAGATTGGACAGAGAACACTGAAGCTTTCTTT.

The table lists this clonotype with a few counts. V is TRBV20-1 and J is TRBJ2-3, with 13 bases identical to TRBD2. The J segment lost 4 bases and the V segment lost 5 bases, leaving 6 bases of the junction unmatched. Germline V gene data show CDR1 as DFQATT and CDR2 as SNEGSKA (reference sequence). CDR3 length: 15 amino acids. The CDR3, as DNA: TGCAGTGCTCCGGGACTAGCGGGGAACGCAGATACGCAGTATTTT. Protein: CSAPGLAGNADTQYF.

The chain is built from TRBV19 and TRBJ1-1; perhaps TRBD1 as D (6 bases). Per germline, CDR1 LNHDA and CDR2 SQIVND (reference sequence). CDR3 size: 14 residues. Trimming cost V 5 bases and J 4 bases, with 14 bases left between them. CDR3 nucleotide sequence: TGTGCCAGTAGTCCAGGGGTGTTTGGCACTGAAGCTTTCTTT. This translates into CASSPGVFGTEAFF.

This clonotype was seen a handful of times. The chain carries TRBV28 and TRBJ1-1; a weak D match, TRBD1 (6 bases). Trimming cost V 5 bases and J 2 bases, with 15 bases left between them. CDR3 length: 15 residues. Germline lookup yields CDR1 MDHEN and CDR2 SYDVKM. The CDR3 nucleotides are TGTGCCAGCAGTGACTCCAGGGGCCGAAACACTGAAGCTTTCTTT. Translation: CASSDSRGRNTEAFF.